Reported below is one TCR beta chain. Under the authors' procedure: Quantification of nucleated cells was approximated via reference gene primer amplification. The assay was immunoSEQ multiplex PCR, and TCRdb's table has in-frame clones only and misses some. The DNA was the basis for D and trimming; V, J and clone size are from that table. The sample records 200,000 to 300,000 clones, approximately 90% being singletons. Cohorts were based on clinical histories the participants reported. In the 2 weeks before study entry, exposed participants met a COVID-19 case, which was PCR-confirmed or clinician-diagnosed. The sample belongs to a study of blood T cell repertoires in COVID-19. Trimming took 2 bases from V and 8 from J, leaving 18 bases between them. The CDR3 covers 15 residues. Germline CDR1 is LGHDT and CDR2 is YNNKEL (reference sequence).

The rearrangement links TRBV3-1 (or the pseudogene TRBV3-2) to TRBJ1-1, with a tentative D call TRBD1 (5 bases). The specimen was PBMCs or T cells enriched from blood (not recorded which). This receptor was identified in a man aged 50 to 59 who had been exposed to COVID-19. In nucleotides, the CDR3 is TGTGCCAGCAGCCAAAGTATAGTTCCAGGGCAGGAAGCTTTCTTT. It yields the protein CASSQSIVPGQEAFF.